This T cell receptor (beta chain) was retrieved from a study of cytomegalovirus exposure and HLA in healthy donors. Study overall: Roughly 80 million unique TCRs from HLA-typed donors made up an early data release.

Primers: 60 Vbeta forward and 13 Jbeta reverse. Assay: immunoSEQ multiplex PCR; the TCRdb copy retains only in-frame clones and omits some. The profile shows approximately 110,000 clones, approximately 84% of them singletons. Germline V lookup: CDR1 LNHNV, CDR2 YYDKDF (reference sequence). The V gene end was trimmed by 2 bases and the J gene end by 6 bases; junction bases not matched to a gene: 10. The CDR3 has 18 residues. The chain is built from TRBV15 and TRBJ2-1; TRBD2 agrees at 13 bases. This TCR derives from a male donor in good health and CMV-seronegative. Material for sequencing was PBMCs. Written as DNA, the CDR3 is TGTGCCACCAGCAGATCCCGGACTAGCGGGAGCACCGGCAATGAGCAGTTCTTC. This sequence encodes CATSRSRTSGSTGNEQFF.